Following are 14 T cell receptor beta chains from one sample sequenced in a study of blood T cells in healthy people across ages. The authors ran a second PCR of roughly 6 to 12 cycles using a sample-barcoded 5' primer and a J-beta primer mix. MiXCR, run by TCRdb on the 5' RACE reads, gives a single entry per CDR3 protein. The data hold some 1,500,000 distinct CDR3 sequences, with approximately 39% observed a single time. The sequencing input was blood. Every receptor here comes from a young woman in good health.

The chain couples TRBV6-5 to TRBJ1-2, with D possibly TRBD1 on 6 matching bases. The CDR3 has 13 amino acids. The germline V gene encodes CDR1 MNHEY and CDR2 SVGAGI. V was shortened by 6 bases and J by 8 bases, with 16 bases between the two germline ends. Written as DNA, the CDR3 is TGTGCCAGCAGCCAACAGGGTAATGGGGGCTACACCTTC. It is translated as CASSQQGNGGYTF.

This clonotype was seen a handful of times. The genes are TRBV20-1 and TRBJ2-1; D remains ambiguous. V was pared by 0 bases and J by 7 bases, with 19 bases between. This CDR3 contains 16 residues. Per the germline V gene, CDR1 is DFQATT and CDR2 is SNEGSKA (reference sequence). In nucleotides, the CDR3 is TGCAGTGCTAGAGAGCCCAGGACCCGGGTCCCTAATGAGCAGTTCTTC. Encoded protein: CSAREPRTRVPNEQFF.

The chain has TRBV7-9 and TRBJ2-3, with D possibly being TRBD1 (5 bases). Germline V CDR1 and CDR2: SEHNR, FQNEAQ (reference sequence). CDR3 length: 13 residues. The ends were cut back, 5 bases at V and 6 bases at J, with 12 bases in the middle. CDR3 nucleotides: TGTGCCAGCAGCCACCGACAGCCTGATACGCAGTATTTT. Its translation is CASSHRQPDTQYF. The variable domain in full, with the rest retrieved from reference TRBV7-9 and TRBJ2-3, is DTGVSQNPRHKITKRGQNVTFRCDPISEHNRLYWYRQTLGQGPEFLTYFQNEAQLEKSRLLSDRFSAERPKGSFSTLEIQRTEQGDSAMYLCASSHRQPDTQYFGPGTRLTVL.

This rearrangement joins TRBV20-1 to TRBJ1-4, with D unresolved. Germline lookup yields CDR1 DFQATT and CDR2 SNEGSKA (reference sequence). There are 18 residues in the CDR3. Trimming pared 6 bases from V and 5 bases from J, leaving 28 bases between. CDR3: CSASRLREALNENEKLFF. The CDR3 coding sequence is TGCAGTGCGTCCCGCCTCCGCGAGGCCTTAAACGAGAATGAAAAACTGTTTTTT.

The J gene is TRBJ1-2, the V gene TRBV20-1, with D possibly being TRBD1 (5 bases). The CDR3 is made up of 16 amino acids. CDR1 and CDR2 from the germline V gene are DFQATT and SNEGSKA (reference sequence). Deletions cut 1 base from V and 4 bases from J, with 19 bases between. The CDR3 region is CSARAPPGRVVYGYTF. As DNA, the CDR3 is TGCAGTGCTAGAGCCCCCCCAGGGAGGGTTGTCTATGGCTACACCTTC.

This clonotype was recorded a few times. The chain is built from TRBV13 and TRBJ2-1; TRBD2 matches 10 bases. V lost 1 base, J lost 0 bases, and 9 bases stayed unmatched. Germline V CDR1 and CDR2: PRHDT, FYEKMQ (reference sequence). This CDR3 is 19 amino acids long. For the CDR3, the DNA is TGTGCCAGCAGCTTAGCCTCGGGACTAGCGCTTAGCTCCTACAATGAGCAGTTCTTC. It codes for CASSLASGLALSSYNEQFF.

This clonotype was counted a few times. CDR3 coding DNA: TGTGCCAGCAGCCAGACACGGTCAACTAATGAAAAACTGTTTTTT. Its translation: CASSQTRSTNEKLFF. The V call is TRBV7-2, the J call TRBJ1-4; D is uncertain. The V gene lost 5 bases and the J gene lost 0 bases, with 10 bases spanning the gap. The germline gives CDR1 SGHTA, CDR2 FQGNSA. The CDR3 contains 15 residues.

This chain connects TRBV12-3 or TRBV12-4 to TRBJ1-5, with D unresolved. There are 14 residues in the CDR3. V lost 3 bases to trimming and J lost 7 bases, with 13 bases between them. The CDR3 loop reads CASSLGPGKQPQHF. The CDR3 DNA reads as TGTGCCAGCAGTTTGGGCCCGGGAAAGCAGCCCCAGCATTTT.

This clonotype has only a few counts. The rearrangement joins TRBV6-6 to TRBJ1-1; D ambiguous. The germline V gene encodes CDR1 MNHNY and CDR2 SVGAGI (reference sequence). Deletions cut 4 bases from V and 1 base from J, with 10 bases between. The CDR3 covers 14 residues. CDR3 sequence reads: CASSSTLGNTEAFF. For the CDR3, the DNA is TGTGCCAGCAGTTCGACCTTGGGGAACACTGAAGCTTTCTTT.

The V call is TRBV27, the J call TRBJ1-1, with D unclear. This CDR3 contains 16 residues. Germline V gene lookup returns CDR1 MNHEY and CDR2 SMNVEV (reference sequence). Trimming removed 5 bases at V and 5 bases at J, with 21 bases between. DNA for the CDR3: TGTGCCAGCAGTGGAGTGATCGGGCGTTTGGGAACTGAAGCTTTCTTT. Translating it yields CASSGVIGRLGTEAFF.

The sample holds many counts of this clonotype. This chain joins TRBV20-1 and TRBJ2-3; TRBD2 agrees at 10 bases. The CDR3 contains 15 residues. Trimming removed 3 bases from V and 4 bases from J; junction bases left unmatched: 7. Germline-derived CDR1 and CDR2 are DFQATT and SNEGSKA (reference sequence). CDR3: CSARSTSGRADTQYF. In DNA form, the CDR3 reads TGCAGTGCTAGGTCGACTAGCGGGCGCGCAGATACGCAGTATTTT.

This clonotype was seen more than once but under ten times. The DNA of the CDR3 is TGTGCCAGCAGTGAACAACAGGGACAGTCCTACGAGCAGTACTTC. Its translation: CASSEQQGQSYEQYF. This chain links TRBV12-3 or TRBV12-4 with TRBJ2-7, with 7 bases aligning to TRBD1. This CDR3 has 15 amino acids. V shed 5 bases and J 1 base; nucleotides not matched to a gene: 8.

In DNA form, the CDR3 reads TGCAGTGCCGAGGCAGGGGCCCATGGCTACACCTTC. As protein: CSAEAGAHGYTF. V gene TRBV20-1 combines with J gene TRBJ1-2; the D gene is possibly TRBD1 (6 bases). The CDR3 extends over 12 amino acids. Germline values: CDR1 DFQATT, CDR2 SNEGSKA (reference sequence). With 6 bases removed from V and 6 bases from J, the gap between germline ends came to 14 bases.

This clonotype occurred a few times. The V call is TRBV10-3, the J call TRBJ1-5, with TRBD1 matching over 8 bases. Germline values: CDR1 ENHRY, CDR2 SYGVKD. CDR3 size: 16 residues. J lost 0 bases, V lost 4 bases, and 5 bases had no gene match. This CDR3 is CAISAQGAHSNQPQHF. The CDR3 bases are TGTGCCATCAGTGCCCAGGGGGCTCATAGCAATCAGCCCCAGCATTTT.